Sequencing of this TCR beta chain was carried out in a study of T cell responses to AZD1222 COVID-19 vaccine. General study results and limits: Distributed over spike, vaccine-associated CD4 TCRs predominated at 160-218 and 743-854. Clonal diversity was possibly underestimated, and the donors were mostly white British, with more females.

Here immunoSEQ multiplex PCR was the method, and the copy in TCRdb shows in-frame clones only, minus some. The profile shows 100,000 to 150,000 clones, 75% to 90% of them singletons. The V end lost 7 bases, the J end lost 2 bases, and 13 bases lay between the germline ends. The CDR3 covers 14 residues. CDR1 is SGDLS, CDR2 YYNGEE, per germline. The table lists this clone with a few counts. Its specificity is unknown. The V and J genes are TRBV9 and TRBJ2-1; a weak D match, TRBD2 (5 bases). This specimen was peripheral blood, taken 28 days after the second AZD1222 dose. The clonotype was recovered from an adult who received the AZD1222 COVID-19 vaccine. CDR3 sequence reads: CASSQGGAYNEQFF. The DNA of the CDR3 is TGTGCCAGCTCCCAAGGAGGAGCCTACAATGAGCAGTTCTTC.